Listed below are T cell receptor beta chains from one sample, sequenced in a study of neurological immune-mediated disorders. Each CDR3 protein gets one entry after TCRdb re-called the 5' RACE reads with MiXCR. The table records 69,000 or so distinct CDR3 sequences, approximately 5% of them present only once. Source material: PBMCs. The receptors were gathered from a woman aged 65 to 85 with multiple sclerosis. Both conserved end residues are part of each CDR3. Fields, in order: V gene, CDR3 protein.

V gene: TRBV5-1
CDR3 protein: CASSLGSSYNEQFF

V gene: TRBV7-2
CDR3 protein: CASSLTLANTGELFF

V gene: TRBV12-3/TRBV12-4
CDR3 protein: CASSPGTDGALHF

V gene: TRBV7-9
CDR3 protein: CASSPGLAIYNEQFF

V gene: TRBV10-3
CDR3 protein: CAISERDRLIYGYTF

V gene: TRBV3-1
CDR3 protein: CASSQGAGTGRYGYTF

V gene: TRBV12-3/TRBV12-4
CDR3 protein: CASSFGGWSEVLEKLFF

V gene: TRBV5-1
CDR3 protein: CASSLQGAHTGELFF

V gene: TRBV2
CDR3 protein: CASSGRAGDEQFF

V gene: TRBV6-6
CDR3 protein: CASSLGQGAGNTEAFF

V gene: TRBV7-9
CDR3 protein: CASSLGGASSTDTQYF

V gene: TRBV5-1
CDR3 protein: CASSSWAPSSYNEQFF

V gene: TRBV5-1
CDR3 protein: CASSLEGGSNNEQFF

V gene: TRBV4-3
CDR3 protein: CASSRAGSSSGNTIYF

V gene: TRBV20-1
CDR3 protein: CSASDPGWGSSYNEQFF

V gene: TRBV4-1
CDR3 protein: CASSHPSGGGYEQYF

V gene: TRBV2
CDR3 protein: CASRPVGKEYNEQFF

V gene: TRBV6-4
CDR3 protein: CASSMSAGLINTQYF

V gene: TRBV5-1
CDR3 protein: CASSSAGGVGELFF

V gene: TRBV5-1
CDR3 protein: CASSPNPGAAGNTIYF

V gene: TRBV7-9
CDR3 protein: CASSLAQVYEQYF

V gene: TRBV19
CDR3 protein: CASTQGGLNQPQHF

V gene: TRBV2
CDR3 protein: CASRPYNEQFF

V gene: TRBV7-9
CDR3 protein: CASSASPSLRMNTEAFF

V gene: TRBV29-1
CDR3 protein: CSVEISAYEQYF

V gene: TRBV7-7
CDR3 protein: CASSLGAGISKETQYF

V gene: TRBV12-3/TRBV12-4
CDR3 protein: CASQGGRNSSYEQYF

V gene: TRBV12-3/TRBV12-4
CDR3 protein: CASTSGQAFYGYTF

V gene: TRBV3-1
CDR3 protein: CASSQGTLLHEQYF

V gene: TRBV7-2
CDR3 protein: CASRTRDSVNYNEQFF

V gene: TRBV12-3/TRBV12-4
CDR3 protein: CASSLSGLIRYEQYF

V gene: TRBV15
CDR3 protein: CATSRGPGTVNTEAFF

V gene: TRBV20-1
CDR3 protein: CSARDWGQGANTEAFF

V gene: TRBV25-1
CDR3 protein: CASRRVTGELFF

V gene: TRBV20-1
CDR3 protein: CSARDQGLGGTGELFF

V gene: TRBV6-2/TRBV6-3
CDR3 protein: CASITGALWGAFF

V gene: TRBV20-1
CDR3 protein: CSARLKGGSSYNEQFF

V gene: TRBV29-1
CDR3 protein: CSLYGTSGSTDTQYF

V gene: TRBV20-1
CDR3 protein: CSARGRVSISSYEQYF

V gene: TRBV6-5
CDR3 protein: CASSYWQTSYEQYF

V gene: TRBV18
CDR3 protein: CASSPYEGSTEAFF

V gene: TRBV12-3/TRBV12-4
CDR3 protein: CASSLVVTQETQYF

V gene: TRBV11-1
CDR3 protein: CASARDRGQDTGELFF

V gene: TRBV15
CDR3 protein: CATSREVEQGYEQYF

V gene: TRBV7-6
CDR3 protein: CASSRTVSTDTQYF

V gene: TRBV7-8
CDR3 protein: CASSLVEEQYF

V gene: TRBV20-1
CDR3 protein: CSASQGASNYGYTF

V gene: TRBV6-5
CDR3 protein: CASRSKTGNSNQPQHF

V gene: TRBV20-1
CDR3 protein: CSARGQARNQPQHF

V gene: TRBV6-5
CDR3 protein: CASSYGGNQPQHF

V gene: TRBV7-2
CDR3 protein: CASSLSAGVAEAFF

V gene: TRBV12-3/TRBV12-4
CDR3 protein: CASSSGGVGANVLTF

V gene: TRBV12-3/TRBV12-4
CDR3 protein: CASTYRGIYGYTF

V gene: TRBV10-3
CDR3 protein: CAIRDGTGGYEQYF

V gene: TRBV4-3
CDR3 protein: CASSQDYLGAANRKDTQYF